The 26 T cell receptor beta chains presented below share a single source sample, sequenced in a study of blood T cell repertoires in COVID-19. Profiled with immunoSEQ multiplex PCR; TCRdb holds only in-frame clones, not every one. The sample gives 60,000 to 65,000 clones, less than 80% of which show up once; over 15% is in the top ten. The material sequenced was peripheral blood. The origin of the receptors is a man aged 55 to 70 with acute or convalescent COVID-19.

V is TRBV9 and J is TRBJ2-2; no firm D call. The CDR3 is 14 residues long. The V gene's germline CDR1 is SGDLS and CDR2 YYNGEE. V gave up 3 bases and J gave up 0 bases, with 6 bases separating them. Written as DNA, the CDR3 is TGTGCCAGCAGCGAGACATCGAACACCGGGGAGCTGTTTTTT. Amino acid sequence: CASSETSNTGELFF.

The chain joins TRBV2 to TRBJ1-2; D unresolved. The CDR3 extends over 13 amino acids. Germline-derived CDR1 and CDR2 are SNHLY and FYNNEI. V was trimmed by 2 bases and J by 8 bases, leaving 12 bases between them. CDR3 region: CASSESAGGGYTF. DNA for the CDR3: TGTGCCAGCAGTGAATCGGCAGGAGGCGGCTACACCTTC.

The chain is built from TRBV10-1 and TRBJ2-3; the D gene is possibly TRBD1 (5 bases). In germline, CDR1 is WNHNN, CDR2 SYGVQD (reference sequence). V lost 3 bases and J 6 bases, leaving 16 bases between the germline ends. This CDR3 has 15 amino acids. CDR3 nucleotide sequence: TGCGCCAGCAGTGAAGGGGCTAGGGGTGATGATACGCAGTATTTT. Amino acid sequence: CASSEGARGDDTQYF.

This clone was counted a few times. The V call is TRBV15, the J call TRBJ2-7; TRBD1 matches 10 bases. J gave up 5 bases and V 5 bases, and 12 bases lay outside the gene matches. Germline V CDR1 and CDR2: LNHNV, YYDKDF (reference sequence). The CDR3 loop spans 16 amino acids. CDR3 in DNA: TGTGCCACCAGCGGCCTGACGGGACAGGGGAGCAACGAGCAGTACTTC. Encoded protein: CATSGLTGQGSNEQYF.

This clone turned up a few times. The genes are TRBV7-8 and TRBJ2-7; tentative D call: TRBD2 (7 bases). The CDR3 sequence is 15 residues long. The germline V gene has CDR1 SGHVS and CDR2 FQNEAQ. V was cut by 3 bases and J by 4 bases, with 16 bases left in between. CDR3 region: CASSFVSGEGYEQYF. Written as DNA, the CDR3 is TGTGCCAGCAGCTTCGTCTCAGGGGAGGGATACGAGCAGTACTTC.

For this clone: Germline is not matched at one junction end, which may reflect a read error. The rearrangement uses TRBV7-7 and TRBJ2-1, with 14 bases aligning to TRBD2. The V gene's germline CDR1 is SSHAT and CDR2 FNYEAQ (reference sequence). The CDR3 covers 16 residues. The chain's CDR3 is CASSVPGTSGSNEQFF. CDR3 coding DNA: TGTGCTAGCAGCGTACCGGGGACTAGCGGGAGCAATGAGCAGTTCTTC.

J is TRBJ2-4 and V is TRBV14, with 9 bases that match TRBD1. V lost 3 bases to trimming and J lost 7 bases; unmatched junction nucleotides: 7. CDR1 is SGHDN and CDR2 is FVKESK in the germline V gene. This CDR3 has 15 residues. CDR3 residues: CASSQTRTGANIQYF. The CDR3 bases are TGTGCCAGCAGCCAGACCCGGACAGGGGCGAACATTCAGTACTTC.

The V gene is TRBV19, the J gene TRBJ1-5, with 7 nucleotides matching TRBD1. V gave up 9 bases and J gave up 0 bases; unmatched junction bases: 8. The germline CDR1 and CDR2 sequences are LNHDA and SQIVND (reference sequence). This CDR3 is 15 amino acids long. The CDR3 here is CASSKTGNSNQPQHF. CDR3 coding DNA: TGTGCCAGCTCAAAGACAGGGAATAGCAATCAGCCCCAGCATTTT. Full variable domain (missing parts from reference TRBV19 and TRBJ1-5): DGGITQSPKYLFRKEGQNVTLSCEQNLNHDAMYWYRQDPGQGLRLIYYSQIVNDFQKGDIAEGYSVSREKKESFPLTVTSAQKNPTAFYLCASSKTGNSNQPQHFGDGTRLSIL.

This rearrangement joins TRBV27 to TRBJ2-1, with D tentatively TRBD2 (5 bases). The ends were cut back, 3 bases at V and 8 bases at J, with 8 bases in the middle. CDR1 MNHEY and CDR2 SMNVEV come from the germline V gene (reference sequence). There are 12 residues in the CDR3. CDR3: CASSFGLDEQFF. CDR3 DNA sequence: TGTGCCAGCAGTTTCGGACTTGATGAGCAGTTCTTC.

The V and J genes are TRBV5-1 and TRBJ2-5, with D perhaps TRBD2 (5 bases). The CDR3 is 14 amino acids. Germline CDR1 is SGHRS and CDR2 is YFSETQ. Trimming removed 6 bases from V and 1 base from J, with 13 bases in between. The CDR3 spells CASNPSGVQETQYF. The DNA of the CDR3 is TGCGCCAGCAATCCGTCCGGGGTCCAAGAGACCCAGTACTTC.

This chain connects TRBV2 to TRBJ2-1, with 8 positions matching TRBD1. V was clipped by 1 base and J by 7 bases; unmatched bases: 6. The CDR3 sequence is 15 residues long. Per germline, CDR1 SNHLY and CDR2 FYNNEI. Here the CDR3 DNA reads TGTGCCAGCAGTGAAGGCAGGGGGCTAGGGAATGAGCAGTTCTTC. Residues: CASSEGRGLGNEQFF. The variable domain in full, completed from reference TRBV2 and TRBJ2-1, reads EPEVTQTPSHQVTQMGQEVILRCVPISNHLYFYWYRQILGQKVEFLVSFYNNEISEKSEIFDDQFSVERPDGSNFTLKIRSTKLEDSAMYFCASSEGRGLGNEQFFGPGTRLTVL.

The genes are TRBV9 and TRBJ1-3, with D possibly matching TRBD1 (5 bases). CDR3 length: 17 amino acids. Between the trimmed V and J ends, which lost 2 bases and 0 bases, there was a span of 15 bases. CDR1 is SGDLS and CDR2 is YYNGEE in the germline V gene. Here the CDR3 DNA reads TGTGCCAGCAGCGTTTCGGACATCCCGAGCTCTGGAAACACCATATATTTT. This encodes CASSVSDIPSSGNTIYF.

V and J are TRBV6-2 or TRBV6-3 and TRBJ2-7; D is perhaps TRBD2 (6 bases). The V gene lost 2 bases and the J gene lost 4 bases, with 12 bases spanning the gap. This CDR3 comprises 14 residues. From germline, CDR1 is MNHEY and CDR2 SVGEGT. The CDR3 reads CASSYDGRRYEQYF. The CDR3 bases are TGTGCCAGCAGTTACGACGGGAGAAGGTACGAGCAGTACTTC.

This rearrangement joins TRBV10-1 to TRBJ2-3, with 7 bases lining up with TRBD2. V was pared by 0 bases and J by 11 bases, with 14 bases of the junction left unmatched. The germline V gene has CDR1 WNHNN and CDR2 SYGVQD (reference sequence). CDR3 length: 16 residues. Here the CDR3 reads CASSESTRTRGVGQYF. The CDR3 bases are TGCGCCAGCAGTGAGTCGACTCGGACTAGGGGAGTCGGGCAGTATTTT.

V usage is TRBV7-6 and J usage is TRBJ2-5; 7 bases match TRBD2. Unmatched junction bases numbered 10, after V lost 2 bases and J lost 7 bases. CDR1 is SGHVS, CDR2 FNYEAQ, per germline. This CDR3 region has 15 residues. The DNA of the CDR3 is TGTGCCAGCAGCTTATCAAGCGGAGGACTAGGGACCCAGTACTTC. Protein sequence: CASSLSSGGLGTQYF.

The chain recombines TRBV7-3 with TRBJ2-1; 7 bases are shared with TRBD2. The CDR3 runs 14 residues. CDR1 and CDR2 (germline): SGHTA, FQGTGA. The ends lost 5 bases at V and 7 bases at J; junction bases unmatched: 8. The CDR3 spells CASSHGLGENEQFF. The CDR3 DNA is TGTGCCAGCAGCCACGGACTAGGCGAGAATGAGCAGTTCTTC.

The chain has TRBV19 and TRBJ1-1, with D possibly being TRBD1 (6 bases). V shed 4 bases and J shed 4 bases, with 16 bases lying between them. CDR3 size: 15 residues. Per germline, CDR1 LNHDA and CDR2 SQIVND (reference sequence). CDR3 nucleotide sequence: TGTGCCAGTAGTAACCCACAGGGTGGCAGCACTGAAGCTTTCTTT. Its protein is CASSNPQGGSTEAFF.

This chain joins TRBV9 and TRBJ1-3; D is ambiguous. The CDR3 is made up of 21 amino acids. Germline assignment: CDR1 SGDLS and CDR2 YYNGEE. V was pared by 0 bases and J by 0 bases, with 25 bases between. In nucleotides, the CDR3 is TGTGCCAGCAGCGTAGAGAGGCTCGGTGAAAACTCCCCCAACTCTGGAAACACCATATATTTT. The encoded protein is CASSVERLGENSPNSGNTIYF.

V and J are TRBV28 and TRBJ1-3; D is unclear. The V gene's germline CDR1 is MDHEN and CDR2 SYDVKM. V gave up 2 bases and J gave up 0 bases, with 8 bases separating them. This CDR3 has 15 residues. CDR3 nucleotides: TGTGCCAGCAGTTTAAGTGTGAGCTCTGGAAACACCATATATTTT. This codes for CASSLSVSSGNTIYF.

The chain uses TRBV30 and TRBJ2-7, with D tentatively TRBD2 (6 bases). V was trimmed by 3 bases and J by 2 bases, leaving 11 bases between them. CDR3 length: 13 residues. The germline V gene encodes CDR1 GTSNPN and CDR2 SVGIG (reference sequence). CDR3 amino acids: CAWRGAGAYEQYF. CDR3 DNA: TGTGCCTGGAGGGGAGCGGGCGCCTACGAGCAGTACTTC.

The chain combines TRBV5-5 with TRBJ2-1; D perhaps matches TRBD2 (6 bases). Per the germline V gene, CDR1 is SGHKS and CDR2 is YYEKEE (reference sequence). The CDR3 has 18 amino acids. Trimming pared 0 bases from V and 0 bases from J, leaving 16 bases between. CDR3 coding DNA: TGTGCCAGCAGCTTGGTTAGTCTCCTAGCGAGCTCCTACAATGAGCAGTTCTTC. It specifies CASSLVSLLASSYNEQFF.

The rearrangement uses TRBV30 and TRBJ1-1; 7 nucleotides align to TRBD1. J lost 5 bases, V lost 3 bases, and 9 bases had no gene match. The V gene's germline CDR1 is GTSNPN and CDR2 SVGIG (reference sequence). The CDR3 extends over 14 amino acids. The CDR3 sequence: CAWSDRVPGTEAFF. CDR3 DNA sequence: TGTGCCTGGAGCGACAGGGTTCCGGGGACTGAAGCTTTCTTT.

The rearrangement uses TRBV30 and TRBJ2-1; 11 positions match TRBD2. Germline V gene lookup returns CDR1 GTSNPN and CDR2 SVGIG (reference sequence). The CDR3 spans 15 residues. J was trimmed by 4 bases and V by 3 bases; bases with no gene match: 5. The CDR3 region has the DNA TGTGCCTGGAGCATCGGACTAGCGGGTTACAATGAGCAGTTCTTC. Amino acids: CAWSIGLAGYNEQFF.

The gene calls are TRBV7-2 and TRBJ1-6; D remains ambiguous. This CDR3 is 17 amino acids long. The germline V and J ends were trimmed by 1 base and 11 bases, with 21 bases remaining between them. From germline, CDR1 is SGHTA and CDR2 FQGNSA. CDR3 sequence: CASSLVGGSRLRAPLHF. The CDR3 region has the DNA TGTGCCAGCAGCTTAGTCGGAGGGAGCCGCCTTCGGGCACCCCTCCACTTT.

This clone was seen a handful of times. This sample also contains other DNA sequences that code for the same CDR3. The CDR3 DNA sequence: TGTGCCAGCTCACCCGGGACAGAAGAGACCCAGTACTTC. Translated, it gives CASSPGTEETQYF. The chain carries TRBV18 and TRBJ2-5; the match to TRBD1 covers 7 bases. V lost 3 bases, J lost 3 bases, and 1 base stayed unmatched. The CDR3 is 13 amino acids. In germline, CDR1 is KGHSH, CDR2 LQKENI.

In its sample, this clone was seen a few times. The chain couples TRBV3-1 (or the pseudogene TRBV3-2) to TRBJ2-7, with 10 bases that match TRBD1. CDR3 length: 14 amino acids. Per the germline V gene, CDR1 is LGHDT and CDR2 is YNNKEL (reference sequence). V shed 3 bases, J shed 6 bases, and the junction held 5 bases outside the gene matches. The CDR3 DNA is TGTGCCAGCAGCCAGCCGGGACAGGGGTTCGAGCAGTACTTC. Its protein product is CASSQPGQGFEQYF.